Shown below are 22 T cell receptor beta chains from a single sample sequenced in a study of neurological immune-mediated disorders. TCRdb recomputed calls from the 5' RACE reads with MiXCR, one row per CDR3 protein. Among about 52,000 distinct CDR3 sequences listed, roughly 3.8% were seen once. The sample was PBMCs. The origin of the receptors is a man in his sixties with multiple sclerosis.

This clonotype was found many times. V is TRBV5-1 and J is TRBJ2-2, with TRBD2 matching over 13 bases. Germline V gene data show CDR1 as SGHRS and CDR2 as YFSETQ. This CDR3 contains 15 residues. With 3 bases clipped from V and 6 bases from J, the junction kept 2 bases outside the gene matches. CDR3 in DNA: TGCGCCAGCAGCTCGGGACTAGCGGGGCCCGGGGAGCTGTTTTTT. The encoded protein is CASSSGLAGPGELFF.

This clonotype was counted at least ten times. The rearrangement joins TRBV9 to TRBJ2-1, with TRBD2 identical over 16 bases. Germline V gene data show CDR1 as SGDLS and CDR2 as YYNGEE. V lost 4 bases to trimming and J lost 9 bases; unmatched junction nucleotides: 7. This CDR3 has 16 amino acids. The CDR3 spells CASSSGTSGGAREQFF. Here the CDR3 DNA reads TGTGCCAGCAGCTCCGGGACTAGCGGGGGGGCTCGTGAGCAGTTCTTC. Based on the CDR3 plus reference TRBV9 and TRBJ2-1, the full variable domain is DSGVTQTPKHLITATGQRVTLRCSPRSGDLSVYWYQQSLDQGLQFLIQYYNGEERAKGNILERFSAQQFPDLHSELNLSSLELGDSALYFCASSSGTSGGAREQFFGPGTRLTVL.

Ten or more counts support this clonotype. The chain uses TRBV6-5 and TRBJ2-6, with D unclear. Germline V gene data show CDR1 as MNHEY and CDR2 as SVGAGI. V was trimmed by 0 bases and J by 4 bases, leaving 10 bases between them. The CDR3 is 16 residues long. The CDR3 loop is CASSYSKSTGANVLTF. The CDR3 nucleotides read TGTGCCAGCAGTTACTCGAAGAGTACCGGGGCCAACGTCCTGACTTTC.

At least ten counts were recorded for this clonotype. This sequence joins TRBV7-2 and TRBJ1-1; possible D gene TRBD1, 5 bases. Trimming removed 0 bases from V and 0 bases from J, with 8 bases in between. The CDR3 runs to 15 residues. Germline-derived CDR1 and CDR2 are SGHTA and FQGNSA. CDR3 in DNA: TGTGCCAGCAGCTTAGCCGGGACGGTGAACACTGAAGCTTTCTTT. Translated, it gives CASSLAGTVNTEAFF.

This clonotype was picked up many times. This chain uses TRBV2 with TRBJ2-3; 7 bases are shared with TRBD1. CDR1 and CDR2 from the germline V gene are SNHLY and FYNNEI. The J segment lost 2 bases and the V segment lost 6 bases, leaving 8 bases of the junction unmatched. The CDR3 has 15 residues. CDR3 amino acids: CASRGDSRYTDTQYF. The CDR3 nucleotides read TGTGCCAGCAGAGGGGACAGCCGGTACACAGATACGCAGTATTTT.

In its sample, this clonotype was seen many times. This chain uses TRBV5-5 with TRBJ1-1; D might be TRBD1 (5 bases). Trimming took 4 bases from V and 6 from J, leaving 16 bases between them. The germline V gene encodes CDR1 SGHKS and CDR2 YYEKEE (reference sequence). The CDR3 contains 14 residues. The CDR3 DNA reads TGTGCCAGCAGCACCGGGACTACGATATCTGAAGCTTTCTTT. Its protein product is CASSTGTTISEAFF.

V gene TRBV20-1 combines with J gene TRBJ2-2, with TRBD1 as a possible D gene (5 bases). This CDR3 spans 15 amino acids. Germline V CDR1 and CDR2: DFQATT, SNEGSKA (reference sequence). V was pared by 6 bases and J by 4 bases, with 18 bases between. Written as DNA, the CDR3 is TGCAGTGCGAGCAGGGCCCTGGGCCCCACCGGGGAGCTGTTTTTT. It is translated as CSASRALGPTGELFF.

The V call is TRBV5-1, the J call TRBJ2-3; TRBD1 aligns across 7 bases. The CDR3 runs to 14 residues. Germline values: CDR1 SGHRS, CDR2 YFSETQ. The junction had 9 bases not matched to a gene; V was cut back by 5 bases and J by 6 bases. CDR3 bases: TGCGCCAGCAGTTCCGGACAGGTGAAGGATACGCAGTATTTT. Translated, it gives CASSSGQVKDTQYF.

This clonotype came up many times. V and J are TRBV6-5 and TRBJ1-6, with D unresolved. The germline V gene has CDR1 MNHEY and CDR2 SVGAGI. This CDR3 contains 16 residues. Trimming left V 6 bases short and J 3 bases short, with 15 bases between. In nucleotides, the CDR3 is TGTGCCAGCAGCCCTGGGATGCAATTCTATAATTCACCCCTCCACTTT. It specifies CASSPGMQFYNSPLHF.

This clonotype was detected many times. V gene TRBV29-1 combines with J gene TRBJ2-7, with D perhaps TRBD1 or TRBD2 (7 bases each). The V and J ends lost 7 bases and 5 bases respectively, with 18 bases between them. The germline V gene has CDR1 SQVTM and CDR2 ANQGSEA. The CDR3 sequence is 13 residues long. CDR3 sequence: CSASGGGTHEQYF. The DNA of the CDR3 is TGCAGCGCCTCAGGGGGAGGGACCCACGAGCAGTACTTC.

At least ten counts were recorded for this clonotype. J is TRBJ1-5 and V is TRBV7-9; D perhaps matches TRBD1 (6 bases). The CDR3 is 14 residues long. Trimming stripped 7 bases from V and 6 bases from J, with 16 bases between. Germline V gene data show CDR1 as SEHNR and CDR2 as FQNEAQ (reference sequence). The CDR3 sequence: CASNGEGEGQPQHF. Here the CDR3 DNA reads TGTGCCAGCAACGGTGAGGGGGAGGGTCAGCCCCAGCATTTT.

This clonotype was counted at least ten times. The rearrangement links TRBV20-1 to TRBJ2-1; no definite D call. The CDR3 sequence is 13 residues long. In germline, CDR1 is DFQATT, CDR2 SNEGSKA (reference sequence). Trimming took 6 bases from V and 2 from J, leaving 11 bases between them. CDR3 amino acids: CSALSEAYNEQFF. The CDR3 DNA reads TGCAGTGCCTTATCAGAAGCCTACAATGAGCAGTTCTTC.

This clonotype has at least ten counts. The chain uses TRBV3-1 and TRBJ2-1, with D tentatively TRBD1 (5 bases). Germline assignment: CDR1 LGHDT and CDR2 YNNKEL (reference sequence). CDR3 length: 15 amino acids. The V gene lost 0 bases and the J gene lost 0 bases, with 6 bases spanning the gap. The CDR3 here is CASSQEGHSYNEQFF. As DNA, the CDR3 is TGTGCCAGCAGCCAAGAGGGGCACTCCTACAATGAGCAGTTCTTC.

This clonotype has ten or more counts. The chain couples TRBV29-1 to TRBJ1-1, with D tentatively TRBD1 (5 bases). The germline V gene encodes CDR1 SQVTM and CDR2 ANQGSEA. The CDR3 extends over 15 amino acids. V lost 7 bases and J lost 2, with 20 bases in between. CDR3 in DNA: TGCAGCGCCTGGAGGTTCGGGGCGGGAAACACTGAAGCTTTCTTT. Translated, it gives CSAWRFGAGNTEAFF.

This clonotype has a count of ten or more. The chain couples TRBV5-1 to TRBJ1-1, with D hard to call. Germline V gene lookup returns CDR1 SGHRS and CDR2 YFSETQ. The CDR3 extends over 12 amino acids. V dropped 4 bases and J dropped 8 bases, with 12 bases sitting between them. CDR3 bases: TGCGCCAGCAGCCGTGAAAGGGCCGAAGCTTTCTTT. Translation gives CASSRERAEAFF.

The table lists this clonotype with a few counts. The rearrangement uses TRBV24-1 and TRBJ2-3, with D tentatively TRBD1 (6 bases). This CDR3 has 15 residues. V lost 1 base, J lost 3 bases, and 10 bases lay in between. Germline V CDR1 and CDR2: KGHDR, SFDVKD. The CDR3 DNA reads as TGTGCCACCAGTGATTTAGGAACAGGGACAGATACGCAGTATTTT. Protein: CATSDLGTGTDTQYF.

This clonotype was observed many times. The chain carries TRBV5-6 and TRBJ2-2; D is uncertain. The ends were cut back, 0 bases at V and 4 bases at J, with 16 bases in the middle. The CDR3 spans 17 residues. Germline V gene lookup returns CDR1 SGHDT and CDR2 YYEEEE. The CDR3 sequence is CASSLGANLDGTGELFF. The CDR3 DNA reads as TGTGCCAGCAGCTTGGGGGCTAACCTAGACGGCACCGGGGAGCTGTTTTTT.

As regards this clonotype: At one boundary the junction diverges from the germline segment, which might be a read error. V usage is TRBV5-6 and J usage is TRBJ2-7; D not resolved. Germline-derived CDR1 and CDR2 are SGHDT and YYEEEE. The CDR3 extends over 14 amino acids. CDR3 residues: CASSFGEVSHEQYF. The DNA for the CDR3 is TGTGCCAGCAGCTTTGGGGAAGTCTCCCACGAGCAGTACTTC.

This clonotype was counted many times. As DNA, the CDR3 is TGTGCCAGTTTTGGACAGTACACTGAAGCTTTCTTT. The encoded protein is CASFGQYTEAFF. The V and J genes are TRBV28 and TRBJ1-1; possibly TRBD1 for D (6 bases). The CDR3 consists of 12 residues. Trimming cost V 9 bases and J 3 bases, with 11 bases left between them. The germline V gene has CDR1 MDHEN and CDR2 SYDVKM.

This clonotype was seen ten or more times. The chain combines TRBV27 with TRBJ1-2; 8 bases agree with TRBD1. The germline V gene encodes CDR1 MNHEY and CDR2 SMNVEV (reference sequence). The CDR3 sequence is 16 residues long. Germline trimming cut 4 bases from V and 5 bases from J; bases unmatched to any gene: 12. In nucleotides, the CDR3 is TGTGCCAGCAGTTCCACGGACAGGGTGATTGGGTATGGCTACACCTTC. It codes for CASSSTDRVIGYGYTF.

This clonotype has a count of ten or more. The V call is TRBV5-1, the J call TRBJ2-1; the D gene could be TRBD1 or TRBD2 (5 bases each). Trimming cost V 4 bases and J 1 base, with 9 bases left between them. Germline CDR1 SGHRS, CDR2 YFSETQ. The CDR3 sequence is 14 residues long. DNA of the CDR3: TGCGCCAGCAGCGAGGGGATGTCCTACAATGAGCAGTTCTTC. Residues: CASSEGMSYNEQFF.

This clonotype was observed at least ten times. The chain is built from TRBV20-1 and TRBJ2-7; unclear D gene. The CDR3 spans 14 residues. Looked up from germline, CDR1 is DFQATT and CDR2 is SNEGSKA (reference sequence). Trimming took 3 bases from V and 3 from J, leaving 15 bases between them. The CDR3 sequence: CSARVTTTLYEQYF. For the CDR3, the DNA is TGCAGTGCTAGGGTGACAACGACCCTCTACGAGCAGTACTTC.